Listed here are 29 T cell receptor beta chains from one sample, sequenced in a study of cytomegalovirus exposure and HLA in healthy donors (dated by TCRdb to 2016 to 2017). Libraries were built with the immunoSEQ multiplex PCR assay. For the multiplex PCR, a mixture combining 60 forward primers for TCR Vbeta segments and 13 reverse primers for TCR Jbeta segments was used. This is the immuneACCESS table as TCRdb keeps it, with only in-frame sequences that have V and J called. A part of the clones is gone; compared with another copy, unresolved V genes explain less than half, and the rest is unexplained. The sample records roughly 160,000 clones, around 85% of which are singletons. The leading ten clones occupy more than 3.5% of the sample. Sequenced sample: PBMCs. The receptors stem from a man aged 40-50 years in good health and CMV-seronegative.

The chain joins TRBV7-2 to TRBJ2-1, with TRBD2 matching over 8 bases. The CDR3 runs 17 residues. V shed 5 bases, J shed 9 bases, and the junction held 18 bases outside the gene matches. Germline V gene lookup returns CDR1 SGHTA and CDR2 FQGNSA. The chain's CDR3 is CASSPGRGGRIRVEQFF. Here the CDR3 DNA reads TGTGCCAGCAGCCCCGGGAGGGGGGGGCGCATCCGGGTTGAGCAGTTCTTC.

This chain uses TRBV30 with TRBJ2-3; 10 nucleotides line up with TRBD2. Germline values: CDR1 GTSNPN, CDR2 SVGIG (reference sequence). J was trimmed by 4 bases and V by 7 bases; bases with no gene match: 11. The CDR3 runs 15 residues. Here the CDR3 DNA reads TGTGCCTCCCGTCTACTAGCGGGGATGCCAGATACGCAGTATTTT. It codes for CASRLLAGMPDTQYF.

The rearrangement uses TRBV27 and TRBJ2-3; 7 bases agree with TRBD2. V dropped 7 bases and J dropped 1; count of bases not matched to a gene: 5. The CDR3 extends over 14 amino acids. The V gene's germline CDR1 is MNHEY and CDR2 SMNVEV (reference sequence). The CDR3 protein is CASTLTSGTDTQYF. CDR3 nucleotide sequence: TGTGCCAGCACCTTAACTAGCGGCACAGATACGCAGTATTTT.

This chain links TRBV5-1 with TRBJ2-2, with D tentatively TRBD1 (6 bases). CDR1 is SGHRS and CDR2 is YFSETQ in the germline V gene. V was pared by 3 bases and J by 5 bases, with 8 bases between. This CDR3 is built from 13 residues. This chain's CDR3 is CASSYGTTGELFF. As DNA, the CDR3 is TGCGCCAGCAGCTACGGGACAACCGGGGAGCTGTTTTTT.

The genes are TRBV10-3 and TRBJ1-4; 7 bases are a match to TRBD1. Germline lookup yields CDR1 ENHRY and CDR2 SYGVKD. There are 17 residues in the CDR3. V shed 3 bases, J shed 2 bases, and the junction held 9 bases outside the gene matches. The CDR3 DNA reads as TGTGCCATCAGTGAAGGACAGGCAAGCGGGACTAATGAAAAACTGTTTTTT. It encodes CAISEGQASGTNEKLFF.

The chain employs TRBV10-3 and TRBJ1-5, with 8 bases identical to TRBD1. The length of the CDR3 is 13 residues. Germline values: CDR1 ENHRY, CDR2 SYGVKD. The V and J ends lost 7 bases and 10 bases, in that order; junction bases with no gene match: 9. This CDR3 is CAITPDRDFPQHF. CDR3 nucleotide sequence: TGTGCCATCACTCCGGACAGGGACTTTCCCCAGCATTTT.

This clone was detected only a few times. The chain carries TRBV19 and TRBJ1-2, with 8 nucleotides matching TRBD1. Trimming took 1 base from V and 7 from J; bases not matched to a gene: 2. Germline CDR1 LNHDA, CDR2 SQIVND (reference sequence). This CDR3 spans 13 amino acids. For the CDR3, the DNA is TGTGCCAGTAGTATAGGGACAGGGAGTGGCTACACCTTC. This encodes CASSIGTGSGYTF.

The CDR3 is CASKTGARYEQYF. For the CDR3, the DNA is TGTGCCAGCAAAACAGGAGCTAGGTACGAGCAGTACTTC. The chain joins TRBV2 to TRBJ2-7; tentatively, D is TRBD1 (5 bases). V was cut by 7 bases and J by 4 bases, with 14 bases left in between. Germline loops: CDR1 SNHLY, CDR2 FYNNEI. CDR3 size: 13 residues.

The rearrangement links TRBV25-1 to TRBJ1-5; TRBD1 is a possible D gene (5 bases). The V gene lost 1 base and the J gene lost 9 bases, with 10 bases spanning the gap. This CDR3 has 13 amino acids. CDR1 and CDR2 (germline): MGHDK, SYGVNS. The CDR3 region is CASSESGGRPQHF. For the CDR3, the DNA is TGTGCCAGCAGTGAATCCGGGGGACGGCCCCAGCATTTT.

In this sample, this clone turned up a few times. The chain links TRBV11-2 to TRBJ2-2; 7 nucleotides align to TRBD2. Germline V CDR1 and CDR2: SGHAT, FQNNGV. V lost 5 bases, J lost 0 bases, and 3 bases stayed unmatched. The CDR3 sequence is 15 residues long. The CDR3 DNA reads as TGTGCCAGCAGCACGGGACTATCGAACACCGGGGAGCTGTTTTTT. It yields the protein CASSTGLSNTGELFF.

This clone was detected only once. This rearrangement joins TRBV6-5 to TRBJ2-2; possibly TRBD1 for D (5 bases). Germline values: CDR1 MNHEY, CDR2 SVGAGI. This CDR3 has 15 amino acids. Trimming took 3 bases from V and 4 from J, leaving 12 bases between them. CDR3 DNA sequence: TGTGCCAGCAGTTATTTTTCAGGGTCCACCGGGGAGCTGTTTTTT. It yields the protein CASSYFSGSTGELFF.

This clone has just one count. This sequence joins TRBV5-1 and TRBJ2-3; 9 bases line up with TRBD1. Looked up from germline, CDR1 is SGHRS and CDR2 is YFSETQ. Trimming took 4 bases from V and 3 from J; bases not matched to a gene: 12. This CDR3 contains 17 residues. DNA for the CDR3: TGCGCCAGCAGCGCCGACAGGGGGATATCGGAGACAGATACGCAGTATTTT. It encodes CASSADRGISETDTQYF.

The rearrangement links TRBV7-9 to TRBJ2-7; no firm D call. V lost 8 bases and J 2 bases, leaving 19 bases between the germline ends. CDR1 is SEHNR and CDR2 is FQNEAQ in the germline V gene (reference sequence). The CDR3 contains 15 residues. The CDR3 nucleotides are TGTGCCAGCTCCCCCCCCCAGGATAACCCCTACGAGCAGTACTTC. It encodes CASSPPQDNPYEQYF.

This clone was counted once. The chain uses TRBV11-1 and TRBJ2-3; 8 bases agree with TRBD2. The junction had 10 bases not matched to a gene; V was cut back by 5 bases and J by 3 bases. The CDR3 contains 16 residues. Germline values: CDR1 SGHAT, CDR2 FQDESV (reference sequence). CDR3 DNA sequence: TGTGCCAGCAGCCCATCTCGGGGGGGCCAGACAGATACGCAGTATTTT. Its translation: CASSPSRGGQTDTQYF.

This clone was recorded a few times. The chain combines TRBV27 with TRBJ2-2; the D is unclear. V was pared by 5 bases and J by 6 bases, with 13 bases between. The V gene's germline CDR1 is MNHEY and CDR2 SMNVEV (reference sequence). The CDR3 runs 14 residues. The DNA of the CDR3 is TGTGCCAGCAGTCCACCTCCCTACGCCGGGGAGCTGTTTTTT. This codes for CASSPPPYAGELFF.

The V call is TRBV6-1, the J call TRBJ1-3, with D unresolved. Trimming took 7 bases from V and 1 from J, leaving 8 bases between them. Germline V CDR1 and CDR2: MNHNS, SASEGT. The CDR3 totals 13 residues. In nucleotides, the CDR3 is TGTGCCAGCACGGGGTTATCTGGAAACACCATATATTTT. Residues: CASTGLSGNTIYF.

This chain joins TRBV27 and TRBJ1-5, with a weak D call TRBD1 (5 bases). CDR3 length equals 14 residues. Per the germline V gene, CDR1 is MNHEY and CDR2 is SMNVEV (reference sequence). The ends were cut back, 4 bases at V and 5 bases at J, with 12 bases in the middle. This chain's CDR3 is CASSSQGWDQPQHF. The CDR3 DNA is TGTGCCAGCAGTTCGCAGGGTTGGGATCAGCCCCAGCATTTT.

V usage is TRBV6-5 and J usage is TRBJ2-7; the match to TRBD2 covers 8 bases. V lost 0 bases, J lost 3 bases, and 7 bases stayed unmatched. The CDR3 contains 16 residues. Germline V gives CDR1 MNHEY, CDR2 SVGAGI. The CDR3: CASSYSSRGEFYEQYF. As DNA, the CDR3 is TGTGCCAGCAGTTACTCTTCGCGGGGGGAGTTCTACGAGCAGTACTTC.

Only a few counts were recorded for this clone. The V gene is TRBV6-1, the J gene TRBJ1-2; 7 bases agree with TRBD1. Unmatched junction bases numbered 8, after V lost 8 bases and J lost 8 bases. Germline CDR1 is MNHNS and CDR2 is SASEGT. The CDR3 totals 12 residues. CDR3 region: CASLYRGGGYTF. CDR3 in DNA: TGTGCCAGCCTTTACAGGGGCGGGGGCTACACCTTC.

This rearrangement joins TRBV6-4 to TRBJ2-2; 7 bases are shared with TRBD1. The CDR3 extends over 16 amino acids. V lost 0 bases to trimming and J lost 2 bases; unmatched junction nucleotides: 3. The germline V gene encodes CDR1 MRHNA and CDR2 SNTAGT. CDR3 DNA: TGTGCCAGCAGTGACTCGAGACAGGGTAACACCGGGGAGCTGTTTTTT. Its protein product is CASSDSRQGNTGELFF.

Here the CDR3 reads CASSELAGGLETQYF. The CDR3 bases are TGTGCCAGCAGTGAATTGGCGGGGGGGTTGGAGACCCAGTACTTC. The chain couples TRBV25-1 to TRBJ2-5, with 9 positions matching TRBD2. V shed 1 base, J shed 5 bases, and the junction held 5 bases outside the gene matches. The CDR3 is 15 residues long. The germline V gene encodes CDR1 MGHDK and CDR2 SYGVNS.

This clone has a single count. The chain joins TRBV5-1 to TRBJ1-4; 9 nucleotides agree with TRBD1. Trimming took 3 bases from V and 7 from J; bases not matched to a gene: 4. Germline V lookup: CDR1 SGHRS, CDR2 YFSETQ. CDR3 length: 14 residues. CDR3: CASSSGQGFEKLFF. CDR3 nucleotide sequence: TGCGCCAGCAGCTCGGGACAGGGCTTTGAAAAACTGTTTTTT.

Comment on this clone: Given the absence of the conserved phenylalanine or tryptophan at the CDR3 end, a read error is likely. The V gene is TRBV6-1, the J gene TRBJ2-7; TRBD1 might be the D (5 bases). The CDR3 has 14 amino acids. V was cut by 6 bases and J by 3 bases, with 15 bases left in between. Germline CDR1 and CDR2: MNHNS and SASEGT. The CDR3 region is CASRPQGYHYEQYL. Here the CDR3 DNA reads TGTGCCAGCAGACCCCAGGGTTACCACTACGAGCAGTACCTC.

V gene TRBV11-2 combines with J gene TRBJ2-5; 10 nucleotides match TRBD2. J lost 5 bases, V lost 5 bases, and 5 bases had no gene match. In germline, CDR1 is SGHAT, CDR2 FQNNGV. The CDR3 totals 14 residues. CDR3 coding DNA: TGTGCCAGCAGCGTTAGCGGGGGGAGGGAGACCCAGTACTTC. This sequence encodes CASSVSGGRETQYF.

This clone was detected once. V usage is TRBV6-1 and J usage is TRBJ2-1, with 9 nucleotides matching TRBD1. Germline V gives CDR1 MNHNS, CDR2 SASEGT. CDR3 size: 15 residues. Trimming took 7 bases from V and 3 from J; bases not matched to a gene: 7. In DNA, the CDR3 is TGTGCCAGCATTCCCCCGGGACAGGGCTACAATGAGCAGTTCTTC. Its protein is CASIPPGQGYNEQFF.

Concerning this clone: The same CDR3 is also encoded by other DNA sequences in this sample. DNA of the CDR3: TGCGCCAGCAGCCAAAGCGGCTACGAGCAGTACTTC. The encoded protein is CASSQSGYEQYF. The V gene is TRBV4-1, the J gene TRBJ2-7, with D perhaps matching TRBD2 (5 bases). Per the germline V gene, CDR1 is MGHRA and CDR2 is YSYEKL. This CDR3 has 12 amino acids. Trimming shortened V by 2 bases and J by 3 bases, and 5 bases separated the two germline ends.

CDR3 nucleotides: TGTGCCAGCAGTCGAAGCGGCACAGATACGCAGTATTTT. Protein: CASSRSGTDTQYF. The V gene is TRBV6-4, the J gene TRBJ2-3; D remains ambiguous. The CDR3 loop spans 13 amino acids. Germline V lookup: CDR1 MRHNA, CDR2 SNTAGT. Deletions cut 5 bases from V and 1 base from J, with 7 bases between.

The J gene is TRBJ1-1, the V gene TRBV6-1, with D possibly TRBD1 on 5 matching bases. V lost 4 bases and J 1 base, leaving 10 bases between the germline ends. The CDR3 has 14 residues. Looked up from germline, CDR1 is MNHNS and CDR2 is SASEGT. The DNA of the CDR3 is TGTGCCAGCAGTGTACTGACAGAGAACACTGAAGCTTTCTTT. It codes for CASSVLTENTEAFF.

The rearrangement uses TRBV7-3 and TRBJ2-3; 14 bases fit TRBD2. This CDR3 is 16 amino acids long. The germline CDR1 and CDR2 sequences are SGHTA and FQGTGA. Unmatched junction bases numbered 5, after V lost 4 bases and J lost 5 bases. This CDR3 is CASSSATSGGEDTQYF. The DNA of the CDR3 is TGTGCCAGCAGCTCGGCGACTAGCGGGGGGGAAGATACGCAGTATTTT.